This T cell receptor beta chain was captured by sequencing in a study of blood T cell repertoires in COVID-19. Overall study context: Samples came from the United States, Italy and Spain, spanning acute and convalescent COVID-19.

Libraries were prepared by immunoSEQ multiplex PCR; TCRdb keeps only in-frame clonotypes and omits some of them. The sample yields about 260,000 clones, about 87% seen once. CDR3 size: 16 residues. Germline lookup yields CDR1 SEHNR and CDR2 FQNEAQ (reference sequence). V gave up 5 bases and J gave up 6 bases; unmatched junction bases: 15. This TCR derives from a man aged 55 to 70 who had recovered from COVID-19. The V and J genes are TRBV7-9 and TRBJ2-7; 8 bases align to TRBD1. The sequenced sample was peripheral blood. The CDR3 loop is CASSTTPGTGRGEQYF. The CDR3 DNA reads TGTGCCAGCAGCACCACCCCAGGGACAGGCAGAGGCGAGCAGTACTTC.